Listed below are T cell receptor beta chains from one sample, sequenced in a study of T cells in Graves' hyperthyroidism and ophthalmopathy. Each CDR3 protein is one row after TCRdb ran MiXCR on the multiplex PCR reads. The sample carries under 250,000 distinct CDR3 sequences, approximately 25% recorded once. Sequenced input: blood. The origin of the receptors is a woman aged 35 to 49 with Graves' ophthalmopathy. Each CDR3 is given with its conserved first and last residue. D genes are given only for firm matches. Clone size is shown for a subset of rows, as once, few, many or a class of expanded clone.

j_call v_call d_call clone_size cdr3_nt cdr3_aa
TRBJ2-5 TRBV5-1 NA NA TGCGCCACCCGGGGCGGGGAACAAGAGACCCAGTACTTC CATRGGEQETQYF
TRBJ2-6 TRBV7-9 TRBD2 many TGTGCCAGCAGACCTCTCGGGGGCGGGAGGGCCCCTGGGGCCAACGTCCTGACTTTC CASRPLGGGRAPGANVLTF
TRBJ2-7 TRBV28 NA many TGTGCCAGCAGTCTAGTCTATGACACCAACTACGAGCAGTACTTC CASSLVYDTNYEQYF
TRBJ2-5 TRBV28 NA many TGTGCCAGCAGTCCACTTACAGGGGCGGGGGAGACCCAGTACTTC CASSPLTGAGETQYF
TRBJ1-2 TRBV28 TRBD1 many TGTGCCAGCAGTTTACGGCAGGGGGCGCGTGGCTACACCTTC CASSLRQGARGYTF
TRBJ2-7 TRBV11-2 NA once TGTGCCAGCAGCCCCGACTTGATACCCTACGAGCAGTACTTC CASSPDLIPYEQYF
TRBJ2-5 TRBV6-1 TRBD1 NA TGTGCCAGCAGCCAAACCAACAGGGGTTACGGGACCCAGTACTTC CASSQTNRGYGTQYF
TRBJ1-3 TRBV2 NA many TGTGCCAGCAGGGGGGATCTGGGAGTGAACTCTGGAAACACCATATATTTT CASRGDLGVNSGNTIYF
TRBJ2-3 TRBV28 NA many TGTGCCAGCAGTTTAGGACAGCTCTCTGGGGATACGCAGTATTTT CASSLGQLSGDTQYF
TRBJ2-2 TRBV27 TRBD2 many TGTGCCAGCAGTCCCTCTCGCGGGAGCACCGGGGAGCTGTTTTTT CASSPSRGSTGELFF
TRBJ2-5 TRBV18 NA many TGTGCCAGCTCACCAACGGAGACCCAGTACTTC CASSPTETQYF